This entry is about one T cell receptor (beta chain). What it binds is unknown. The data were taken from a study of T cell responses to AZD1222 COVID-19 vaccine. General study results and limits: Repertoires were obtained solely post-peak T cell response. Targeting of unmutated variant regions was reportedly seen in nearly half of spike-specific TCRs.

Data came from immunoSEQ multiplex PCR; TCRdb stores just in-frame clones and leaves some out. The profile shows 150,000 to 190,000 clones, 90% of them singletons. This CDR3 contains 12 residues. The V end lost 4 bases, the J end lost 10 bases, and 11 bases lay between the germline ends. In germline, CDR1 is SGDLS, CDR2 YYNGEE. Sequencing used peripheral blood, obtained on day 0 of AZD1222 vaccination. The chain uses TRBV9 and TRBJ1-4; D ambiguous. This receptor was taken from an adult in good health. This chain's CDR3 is CASSLDEGKLFF. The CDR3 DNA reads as TGTGCCAGCAGCCTGGACGAGGGAAAACTGTTTTTT.